Listed below are T cell receptor beta chains from one sample, sequenced in a study of patients and donors after allogeneic stem cell transplantation. TCRdb recomputed calls from the RT-PCR reads with MiXCR, one row per CDR3 protein. The sample yields 390,000 or so distinct CDR3 sequences, 16% seen once. Specimen: blood, either unsorted or a sorted T cell fraction (not recorded which). The receptor set was obtained from a human donor who was either an allogeneic HSCT recipient or a stem cell or donor lymphocyte infusion donor (not recorded which). It is not recorded whose cells these are; they may come from a transplant donor. Each CDR3 is given with its conserved first and last residue. The D gene is left open where the match is weak. The listing skips clone size in some rows; elsewhere it reads once, few, many or a size class.

clone_size,d_call,v_call,j_call,cdr3_nt,cdr3_aa
few,.,TRBV29-1,TRBJ1-1,TGCAGCGTTCAGACTCGGATGAACACTGAAGCTTTCTTT,CSVQTRMNTEAFF
few,TRBD1,TRBV7-2,TRBJ2-7,TGTGCCAGCAGACCGAGCCGGGACAGCGTTTGGGAGCAGTACTTC,CASRPSRDSVWEQYF
once,.,TRBV6-4,TRBJ1-1,TGTGCCAGCAGTGTCCCTTCCTCCAGGGGCCCGTGGGGGACTTTCTTT,CASSVPSSRGPWGTFF
many,.,TRBV27,TRBJ2-7,TGTGCCAGCAGGTATCTTACTAGCTACGAGCAGTACTTC,CASRYLTSYEQYF
few,.,TRBV25-1,TRBJ1-6,TGTGCCAGCAGTGAATTGTGGGGGGGGAATTCACCCCTCCACTTT,CASSELWGGNSPLHF
.,.,TRBV5-1,TRBJ2-7,TGCGCCAGCGGGGACGGCTCCTACGAGCAGTACTTC,CASGDGSYEQYF
once,.,TRBV9,TRBJ1-6,TGTGCCAGCAGCGTAGGGCCCGACCCGAATTCACCCCTCCACTTT,CASSVGPDPNSPLHF
.,TRBD2,TRBV12-3/TRBV12-4,TRBJ2-3,TGTGCCAGCAACTCAGCGGGGGGGCCTAATACGCAGTATTTT,CASNSAGGPNTQYF
.,.,TRBV27,TRBJ2-3,TGTGCCAGCAGTTTAGCCCGTCCCCGAGCAGATACGCAGTATTTT,CASSLARPRADTQYF
few,.,TRBV12-3/TRBV12-4,TRBJ1-2,TGTGCCAGCATTAATGGGGGCTACACCTTC,CASINGGYTF
.,.,TRBV15,TRBJ2-5,TGTGCCACCAGCAGAGATGGCTCGCCCCAAGAGACCCAGTACTTC,CATSRDGSPQETQYF
few,.,TRBV7-3,TRBJ1-1,TGTGCCAGCAGTCCGGGACCCCCTCACACTGAAGCTTTCTTT,CASSPGPPHTEAFF
.,TRBD1,TRBV29-1,TRBJ1-1,TGCGCAGGCATAATCGTCAGACAGGGTGCAGTTGGAGCTTTCTTT,CAGIIVRQGAVGAFF
many,TRBD2,TRBV7-9,TRBJ2-3,TGTGCCAGCAGGCGTAGCGGGGACACAGATACGCAGTATTTT,CASRRSGDTDTQYF
.,TRBD2,TRBV20-1,TRBJ2-7,TGCAGTGCTAGAGAGGGCGGGAGAGGCCACGAGCAGTACTTC,CSAREGGRGHEQYF
few,TRBD1,TRBV5-4,TRBJ2-2,TGTGCCAGCACCTTATCCAGGACAGGGGGTTTAATAAACACCGGGGAGCTGTTTTTT,CASTLSRTGGLINTGELFF
few,.,TRBV5-1,TRBJ1-2,TGCGCCAGCAGCTGGGCTATACCCCCCAACTATGGCTACACCTTC,CASSWAIPPNYGYTF